A single T cell receptor beta chain is shown here with its context. Its target is not known. The germline V gene encodes CDR1 MNHEY and CDR2 SMNVEV (reference sequence). This CDR3 has 14 amino acids. Trimming removed 2 bases from V and 9 bases from J, with 14 bases in between. The sample belongs to a study of identical twins. A universal primer site arose from template switching, and cDNA bore unique molecular identifiers. One entry per CDR3 protein, called by TCRdb with MiXCR from the 5' RACE reads. The sample holds some 1,600,000 distinct CDR3 sequences, roughly a third seen once. The study, taken as a whole, reports: Among out-of-frame alpha sequences shared by twins, low generation probability occurred in excess. Insertion counts were lower in abundant cord blood beta clonotypes, a trend that memory repertoires did not show.

The receptor was derived from a newborn girl in good health. Sequences were obtained from cord blood. The rearrangement joins TRBV27 to TRBJ2-1, with unresolved D. The CDR3 DNA reads as TGTGCCAGCAGTTTAAACCTAGGACGCGGTGAGCAGTTCTTC. It yields the protein CASSLNLGRGEQFF.